This T cell receptor beta chain was documented in a study of blood T cells in healthy people across ages. The V and J ends lost 4 bases and 4 bases respectively, with 13 bases between them. CDR1 and CDR2 (germline): MNHEY, SVGEGT. CDR3 size: 14 residues. In this sample, this clonotype turned up a few times. A J-beta primer mix and a sample-barcoded 5' primer were used in a second PCR of roughly 6 to 11 cycles. All samples gave at least 2.5 million CDR3-containing paired-end reads. TCRdb ran MiXCR on the 5' RACE reads and lists one entry per CDR3 protein. The repertoire consists of around 940,000 distinct CDR3 sequences, with roughly 51% occurring once and the leading ten covering about 22%. Researchers report isolating at least 6.5 million PBMCs per sample.

The chain carries TRBV6-2 or TRBV6-3 and TRBJ2-5, with D perhaps TRBD2 (6 bases). Sequencing was performed on blood. The receptor's source is an older woman in good health. The CDR3 nucleotides are TGTGCCAGCAGTTGGGCTAGCGTTCTAGAGACCCAGTACTTC. The encoded protein is CASSWASVLETQYF.